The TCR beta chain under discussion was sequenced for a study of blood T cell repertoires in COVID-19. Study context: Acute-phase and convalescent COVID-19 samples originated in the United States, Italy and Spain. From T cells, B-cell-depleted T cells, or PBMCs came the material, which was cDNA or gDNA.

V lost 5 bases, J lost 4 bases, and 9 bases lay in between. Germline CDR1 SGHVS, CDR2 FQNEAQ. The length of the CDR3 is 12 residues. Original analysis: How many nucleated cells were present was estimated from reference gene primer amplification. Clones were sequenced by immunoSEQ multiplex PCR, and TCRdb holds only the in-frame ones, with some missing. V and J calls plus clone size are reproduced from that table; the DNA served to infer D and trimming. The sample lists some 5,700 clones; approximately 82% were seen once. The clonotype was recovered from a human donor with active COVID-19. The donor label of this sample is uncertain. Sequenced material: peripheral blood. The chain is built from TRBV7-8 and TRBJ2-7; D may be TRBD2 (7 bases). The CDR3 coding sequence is TGTGCCAGCAGCAGGGGGGGGTACGAGCAGTACTTC. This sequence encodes CASSRGGYEQYF.